This T cell receptor (beta chain) was sequenced during a study of shared clonotypes between healthy human individuals. Study-level background: There were three CD4 naive, three CD4 memory, two CD8 naive and one CD8 memory plates per donor. Study observations and caveats: An expected dependence of interdonor clonotype sharing on sequencing depth was noted.

Details on this clone: The antigen remains undetermined.

Trimming at V came to 2 bases and at J to 2 bases, leaving 8 bases not matched to a gene. Germline CDR1 is WNHNN and CDR2 is SYGVQD (reference sequence). There are 17 residues in the CDR3. CD45RO-negative cells were positively selected for CCR7, leaving out terminally differentiated effector memory CD45RA+ cells. All donors qualified as healthy HIV-negative adults and had experienced no recent acute infections or vaccinations. Several immunoSEQ plates held equal portions of the genomic DNA taken from each subset. Clones were read by immunoSEQ multiplex PCR, and TCRdb kept only the in-frame ones, dropping some. The table lists some 2,000,000 clones, about 95% of them singletons, with 1.1% in the top ten.

This clonotype was sampled from a man between 18 and 35 years old in good health. Sequenced material: naive CD8+ T cells sorted from blood. The J gene is TRBJ2-2, the V gene TRBV10-1, with TRBD2 matching 7 bases. CDR3 loop: CASSEEAGIGNTGELFF. In DNA form, the CDR3 reads TGCGCCAGCAGTGAGGAAGCGGGGATAGGTAACACCGGGGAGCTGTTTTTT.